One TCR beta chain is described in this entry. Its antigen is unidentified. CDR3 length equals 15 residues. Between the trimmed V and J ends, which lost 1 base and 4 bases, there was a span of 10 bases. Looked up from germline, CDR1 is LGHNA and CDR2 is YSLEER. This entry comes from a study of cytomegalovirus exposure and HLA in healthy donors. Vbeta (60) and Jbeta (13) primers were used in the PCR. The method was immunoSEQ multiplex PCR; TCRdb's version includes in-frame clones alone and lacks a portion of them. The profile shows 100,000 to 150,000 clones, around 78% of them singletons. There were likely unrecorded immune exposures, though donors were nominally healthy when sampled. Study-level results: Accurate prediction of HLA-A and HLA-B alleles (for most subjects) was reportedly achieved from TCR beta sequences.

This clonotype originated in a man between 40 and 49 years old in good health and CMV-seronegative. The rearrangement uses TRBV4-3 and TRBJ2-2; TRBD2 might be the D (6 bases). The sequenced material came from PBMCs. The CDR3 here is CASSQGGDATGELFF. The CDR3 nucleotides read TGCGCCAGCAGCCAAGGGGGGGATGCCACCGGGGAGCTGTTTTTT.